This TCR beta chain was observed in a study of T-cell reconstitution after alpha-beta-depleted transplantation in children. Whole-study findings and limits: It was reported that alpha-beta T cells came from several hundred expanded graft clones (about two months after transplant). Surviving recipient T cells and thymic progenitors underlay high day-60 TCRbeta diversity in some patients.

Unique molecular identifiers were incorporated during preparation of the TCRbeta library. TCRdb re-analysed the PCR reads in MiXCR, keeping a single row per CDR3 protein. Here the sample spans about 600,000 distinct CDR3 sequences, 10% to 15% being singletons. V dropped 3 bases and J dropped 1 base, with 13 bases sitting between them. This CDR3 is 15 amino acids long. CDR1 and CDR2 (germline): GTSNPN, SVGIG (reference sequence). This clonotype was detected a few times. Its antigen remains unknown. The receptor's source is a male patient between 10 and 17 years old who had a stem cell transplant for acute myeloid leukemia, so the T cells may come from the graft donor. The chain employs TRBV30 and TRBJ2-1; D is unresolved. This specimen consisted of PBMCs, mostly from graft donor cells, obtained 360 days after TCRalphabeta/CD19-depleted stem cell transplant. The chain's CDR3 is CAWSGDGISYNEQFF. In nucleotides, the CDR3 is TGTGCCTGGAGCGGAGACGGTATTTCCTACAATGAGCAGTTCTTC.